What follows are 27 T cell receptor beta chains derived from one specimen sequenced in a study of spatial heterogeneity in lung cancer. The time point was: sample taken at primary tumor resection. Whole RNA, isolated from tumor, nontumor lung or frozen PBMC, was sequenced without prior sorting. One entry per CDR3 protein, called by TCRdb with MiXCR from the 5' RACE reads. This sample yields about 44,000 distinct CDR3 sequences, of which approximately 14% are seen a single time; 55% to 65% belongs to the top ten. Sequences were derived from PBMCs, sampled at surgery. These receptors all stem from a male donor with early-stage non-small cell lung cancer.

The table lists this clonotype with many counts. The V gene is TRBV2, the J gene TRBJ2-3; D uncertain. V lost 8 bases and J lost 2, with 8 bases in between. Germline V gene lookup returns CDR1 SNHLY and CDR2 FYNNEI. This CDR3 contains 12 residues. CDR3 residues: CASGPFTDTQYF. The CDR3 coding sequence is TGTGCCAGCGGTCCCTTCACAGATACGCAGTATTTT.

This clonotype was seen more than once but under ten times. The J gene is TRBJ1-4, the V gene TRBV15; 10 bases fit TRBD1. The junction had 3 bases not matched to a gene; V was cut back by 1 base and J by 7 bases. The germline gives CDR1 LNHNV, CDR2 YYDKDF (reference sequence). This CDR3 has 15 residues. The CDR3 is CATSRGQGAVEKLFF. The CDR3 nucleotides read TGTGCCACCAGCAGAGGACAGGGGGCGGTTGAAAAACTGTTTTTT.

The J gene is TRBJ1-6, the V gene TRBV6-5, with 8 bases lining up with TRBD1. The CDR3 sequence is 16 residues long. Per germline, CDR1 MNHEY and CDR2 SVGAGI. V lost 2 bases to trimming and J lost 10 bases; unmatched junction nucleotides: 10. The CDR3, as DNA: TGTGCCAGCAGTTACGCGTTGGGACAGGATGAATCACCCCTCCACTTT. Encoded protein: CASSYALGQDESPLHF.

There are a few counts of this clonotype. The chain couples TRBV20-1 to TRBJ1-1; TRBD1 agrees at 8 bases. Germline V gives CDR1 DFQATT, CDR2 SNEGSKA (reference sequence). The V segment lost 5 bases and the J segment 5 bases; nucleotides outside the gene matches: 7. The CDR3 has 13 amino acids. CDR3 loop: CSARTGLETEAFF. The CDR3 nucleotides read TGCAGTGCTCGGACAGGGCTAGAAACTGAAGCTTTCTTT.

Ten or more counts support this clonotype. CDR3 loop: CASSEGLAASDEQFF. The CDR3 DNA is TGTGCCAGCAGTGAGGGACTAGCGGCCTCCGATGAGCAGTTCTTC. This chain links TRBV2 with TRBJ2-1; 11 positions agree with TRBD2. The trim removed 3 bases at V and 8 bases at J, leaving 6 bases unmatched. CDR1 is SNHLY and CDR2 is FYNNEI in the germline V gene. The CDR3 consists of 15 residues.

This clonotype was detected many times. This chain connects TRBV6-2 or TRBV6-3 to TRBJ2-5; D remains unclear. CDR3 length: 18 residues. V lost 0 bases to trimming and J lost 2 bases, with 19 bases between them. From germline, CDR1 is MNHEY and CDR2 SVGEGT. Here the CDR3 reads CASSYSTSSVGQQETQYF. DNA of the CDR3: TGTGCCAGCAGTTACTCCACTTCTTCGGTTGGGCAGCAAGAGACCCAGTACTTC.

This clonotype was observed many times. The rearrangement links TRBV12-3 or TRBV12-4 to TRBJ2-1; no clear D gene. The CDR3 spans 11 residues. Trimming pared 6 bases from V and 6 bases from J, leaving 6 bases between. The CDR3, as DNA: TGTGCCAGCAGCCCCCTCAATGAGCAGTTCTTC. It is translated as CASSPLNEQFF.

The V and J genes are TRBV29-1 and TRBJ2-1, with 7 bases identical to TRBD1. Germline CDR1 reads SQVTM; CDR2 reads ANQGSEA. J lost 7 bases, V lost 6 bases, and 6 bases had no gene match. This CDR3 spans 12 amino acids. The CDR3 is CSVITGENEQFF. In DNA, the CDR3 is TGCAGCGTCATTACAGGGGAAAATGAGCAGTTCTTC.

The chain links TRBV27 to TRBJ1-3, with a possible D match to TRBD1 (6 bases). V gave up 7 bases and J gave up 4 bases, with 14 bases separating them. Germline assignment: CDR1 MNHEY and CDR2 SMNVEV (reference sequence). CDR3 size: 14 residues. The CDR3 region has the DNA TGTGCCAGCAAGCTGGGGGCAGGAGGAAACACCATATATTTT. Translation gives CASKLGAGGNTIYF.

This clonotype was picked up a small number of times. The chain employs TRBV7-9 and TRBJ2-7, with D possibly matching TRBD1 (5 bases). Germline lookup yields CDR1 SEHNR and CDR2 FQNEAQ (reference sequence). This CDR3 is 13 amino acids long. Trimming took off 3 bases at V and 5 bases at J, with 11 bases between the two ends. This CDR3 is CASSFTGFDEQYF. The CDR3 region has the DNA TGTGCCAGCAGCTTCACAGGATTCGACGAGCAGTACTTC. The full variable domain, rest sourced from reference TRBV7-9 and TRBJ2-7, is DTGVSQNPRHKITKRGQNVTFRCDPISEHNRLYWYRQTLGQGPEFLTYFQNEAQLEKSRLLSDRFSAERPKGSFSTLEIQRTEQGDSAMYLCASSFTGFDEQYFGPGTRLTVT.

This clonotype was seen more than once but under ten times. This chain connects TRBV28 to TRBJ2-1, with a tentative D call TRBD2 (6 bases). CDR1 and CDR2 (germline): MDHEN, SYDVKM. V was cut by 2 bases and J by 6 bases, with 20 bases left in between. This CDR3 has 17 amino acids. The CDR3 bases are TGTGCCAGCAGTTTAGCGGGGAGTACCGCTAGGAGCAATGAGCAGTTCTTC. It yields the protein CASSLAGSTARSNEQFF.

In this sample, this clonotype turned up many times. V gene TRBV12-3 or TRBV12-4 combines with J gene TRBJ1-5; TRBD1 is a possible D gene (6 bases). This CDR3 has 15 amino acids. Trimming took 3 bases from V and 2 from J, leaving 11 bases between them. The CDR3 DNA is TGTGCCAGCAGTTTTGAGGGGGAGGGCAATCAGCCCCAGCATTTT. Its translation: CASSFEGEGNQPQHF.

The chain is built from TRBV27 and TRBJ2-3; D gene ambiguous. Deletions cut 2 bases from V and 0 bases from J, with 3 bases between. The CDR3 has 13 residues. The V gene's germline CDR1 is MNHEY and CDR2 SMNVEV (reference sequence). The DNA for the CDR3 is TGTGCCAGCAGTTTAACTAGCACAGATACGCAGTATTTT. It is translated as CASSLTSTDTQYF.

In this sample, this clonotype turned up many times. The V gene is TRBV7-6, the J gene TRBJ1-5; D is undetermined. The V and J ends lost 5 bases and 2 bases respectively, with 19 bases between them. The germline V gene encodes CDR1 SGHVS and CDR2 FNYEAQ. This CDR3 contains 17 residues. CDR3 residues: CASSQWARPLGNQPQHF. The CDR3 DNA reads as TGTGCCAGCAGCCAATGGGCCAGGCCCCTGGGCAATCAGCCCCAGCATTTT.

This clonotype was picked up many times. The chain carries TRBV7-9 and TRBJ1-5, with TRBD1 identical over 10 bases. The germline gives CDR1 SEHNR, CDR2 FQNEAQ (reference sequence). The CDR3 has 15 amino acids. The J segment lost 2 bases and the V segment lost 4 bases, leaving 2 bases of the junction unmatched. The CDR3 is CASSSTGGRNQPQHF. The CDR3 DNA reads as TGTGCCAGCAGCTCGACAGGGGGCCGCAATCAGCCCCAGCATTTT.

This clonotype was observed a few times. This chain uses TRBV2 with TRBJ1-5; D is uncertain. V dropped 0 bases and J dropped 9 bases, with 6 bases sitting between them. This CDR3 comprises 12 residues. Per the germline V gene, CDR1 is SNHLY and CDR2 is FYNNEI. In DNA form, the CDR3 reads TGTGCCAGCAGTGAAGCAAGCCGGCCCCAGCATTTT. This gives the protein CASSEASRPQHF.

This clonotype came up a few times. This chain connects TRBV4-1 to TRBJ2-2, with D perhaps assigned TRBD1 or TRBD2 (6 bases each). CDR1 MGHRA and CDR2 YSYEKL come from the germline V gene. Trimming pared 1 base from V and 7 bases from J, leaving 16 bases between. This CDR3 region has 16 residues. This CDR3 is CASSQVPTGAIGELFF. The CDR3 coding sequence is TGCGCCAGCAGCCAAGTTCCCACGGGGGCCATCGGGGAGCTGTTTTTT.

The genes are TRBV4-1 and TRBJ1-5; the D is unclear. Germline values: CDR1 MGHRA, CDR2 YSYEKL. Trimming removed 3 bases at V and 6 bases at J, with 9 bases between. The CDR3 contains 13 residues. In DNA form, the CDR3 reads TGCGCCAGCAGCCAGGCCATCGGTCAGCCCCAGCATTTT. Translating gives CASSQAIGQPQHF.

The rearrangement uses TRBV19 and TRBJ2-1; D uncertain. The CDR3 runs 13 residues. Germline V CDR1 and CDR2: LNHDA, SQIVND (reference sequence). V was shortened by 6 bases and J by 6 bases, with 12 bases between the two germline ends. DNA for the CDR3: TGTGCCAGTAGCTTAGTGGGCACCAATGAGCAGTTCTTC. As protein: CASSLVGTNEQFF.

This clonotype was observed at least ten times. V and J are TRBV29-1 and TRBJ1-4, with 8 bases that match TRBD1. V lost 5 bases and J lost 4; bases outside the gene matches: 6. CDR1 SQVTM and CDR2 ANQGSEA come from the germline V gene. The CDR3 runs 14 residues. The DNA of the CDR3 is TGCAGCGTTCATAGGGGACAGGATAATGAAAAACTGTTTTTT. This gives the protein CSVHRGQDNEKLFF.

This clonotype occurred a few times. The rearrangement links TRBV11-2 to TRBJ2-2; TRBD2 agrees at 13 bases. V shed 4 bases, J shed 14 bases, and the junction held 7 bases outside the gene matches. The CDR3 runs 14 residues. CDR1 is SGHAT and CDR2 is FQNNGV in the germline V gene. For the CDR3, the DNA is TGTGCCAGCAGCTGGACTAGCGGGGGCCCCGACCTGTTTTTT. Translation: CASSWTSGGPDLFF. Supplemented by reference TRBV11-2 and TRBJ2-2, the full variable domain reads EAGVAQSPRYKIIEKRQSVAFWCNPISGHATLYWYQQILGQGPKLLIQFQNNGVVDDSQLPKDRFSAERLKGVDSTLKIQPAKLEDSAVYLCASSWTSGGPDLFFGEGSRLTVL.

This clonotype has only a few counts. This chain joins TRBV2 and TRBJ2-2; D gene unclear. CDR1 and CDR2 (germline): SNHLY, FYNNEI. The CDR3 is made up of 16 amino acids. Trimming shortened V by 6 bases and J by 0 bases, and 14 bases separated the two germline ends. CDR3 loop: CASSPFRAANTGELFF. The CDR3 DNA is TGTGCCAGCAGCCCATTCCGGGCAGCGAACACCGGGGAGCTGTTTTTT.

This rearrangement joins TRBV5-1 to TRBJ2-5; perhaps TRBD1 as D (6 bases). V was shortened by 1 base and J by 5 bases, with 18 bases between the two germline ends. Germline CDR1 SGHRS, CDR2 YFSETQ. This CDR3 comprises 16 residues. The CDR3 region has the DNA TGCGCCAGCAGCTTGCCCCGGGACACGGGGAAGGAGACCCAGTACTTC. Protein sequence: CASSLPRDTGKETQYF.

This clonotype has just a few counts. V gene TRBV24-1 combines with J gene TRBJ2-3; D gene uncertain. The germline CDR1 and CDR2 sequences are KGHDR and SFDVKD. The CDR3 runs to 11 residues. The V gene lost 9 bases and the J gene lost 6 bases, with 9 bases spanning the gap. The CDR3 loop is CATAVYDTQYF. The CDR3 bases are TGTGCCACCGCGGTCTATGATACGCAGTATTTT.

The CDR3 DNA sequence: TGTGCCAGCTCACCGGACATTAGCAATCAGCCCCAGCATTTT. As protein: CASSPDISNQPQHF. The chain links TRBV18 to TRBJ1-5; weak D call: TRBD1 (5 bases). Germline V lookup: CDR1 KGHSH, CDR2 LQKENI. V lost 3 bases, J lost 0 bases, and 6 bases lay in between. The CDR3 is 14 residues long. Full variable domain (outside the CDR3, taken from reference TRBV18 and TRBJ1-5): NAGVMQNPRHLVRRRGQEARLRCSPMKGHSHVYWYRQLPEEGLKFMVYLQKENIIDESGMPKERFSAEFPKEGPSILRIQQVVRGDSAAYFCASSPDISNQPQHFGDGTRLSIL.

This clonotype was recorded many times. The chain joins TRBV7-2 to TRBJ1-1; no definite D call. The V and J ends lost 1 base and 6 bases respectively, with 9 bases between them. The CDR3 sequence is 13 residues long. The germline V gene encodes CDR1 SGHTA and CDR2 FQGNSA. CDR3 amino acids: CASSLVRQAEAFF. The DNA of the CDR3 is TGTGCCAGCAGCTTAGTCAGGCAGGCTGAAGCTTTCTTT.

The rearrangement uses TRBV7-8 and TRBJ2-1; no reliable D call. Trimming removed 3 bases from V and 7 bases from J, with 10 bases in between. The CDR3 length is 13 residues. Germline CDR1 SGHVS, CDR2 FQNEAQ. DNA for the CDR3: TGTGCCAGCAGCTTCTTTAGAACGAATGAGCAGTTCTTC. This encodes CASSFFRTNEQFF.